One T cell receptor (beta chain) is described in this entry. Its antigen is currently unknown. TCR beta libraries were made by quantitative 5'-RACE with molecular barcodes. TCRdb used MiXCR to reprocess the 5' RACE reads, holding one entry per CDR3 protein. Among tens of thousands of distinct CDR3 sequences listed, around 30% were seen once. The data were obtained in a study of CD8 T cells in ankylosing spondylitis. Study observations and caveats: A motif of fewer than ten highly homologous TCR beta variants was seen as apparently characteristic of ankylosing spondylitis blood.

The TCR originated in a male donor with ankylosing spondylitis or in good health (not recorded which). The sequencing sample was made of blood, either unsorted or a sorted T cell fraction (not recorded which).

In DNA form, the CDR3 reads TGCGCCAGTCGCCCAGATGTGAATTACGAGCAGTACGTC. It translates to CASRPDVNYEQYV. The chain carries TRBV5-1 and TRBJ2-7; D is ambiguous. V shed 8 bases and J shed 4 bases, with 16 bases lying between them. Per the germline V gene, CDR1 is SGHRS and CDR2 is YFSETQ. This CDR3 comprises 13 residues.